This T cell receptor beta chain was sequenced in a study of blood T cell repertoires in COVID-19. Turning to the study itself: Samples came from the United States, Italy and Spain, spanning acute and convalescent COVID-19.

Assay used: immunoSEQ multiplex PCR; TCRdb lists only in-frame clones, some missing. The sample has approximately 120,000 clones, 85% seen once. This CDR3 is 15 amino acids long. This clone has a handful of counts. The origin of this receptor is a human donor in a cohort sampled during active COVID-19. The sample was peripheral blood. The genes are TRBV1 and TRBJ2-5; the table's D call of TRBD2 was not tested on the DNA. TRBV1 is a recognized pseudogene. CDR3 DNA sequence: TGCACCAGCAGCCAGGAGCGGGAGGTCAAGAGGACCCAGTACTTC. The encoded protein is CTSSQEREVKRTQYF.